This T cell receptor beta chain was obtained from a study of T cell repertoires in cytomegalovirus infection. Study summary: HLA-C-restricted CMV epitopes, recently identified, and well-studied HLA-B-restricted ones were used by the study. General study findings and limits: Of the TCR beta families, the public ones yielded a cumulative frequency that identified carriers of CMV plus the relevant HLA. CMV-specific TCR beta clonotypes restricted by HLA-C dominated the ex vivo response.

This clonotype was detected only a few times. Its antigen is unknown. TCRdb recomputed calls from the reads with MiXCR, one row per CDR3 protein. This sample has 250,000 to 300,000 distinct CDR3 sequences, with approximately 22% found just once. Germline V lookup: CDR1 DFQATT, CDR2 SNEGSKA (reference sequence). V was clipped by 3 bases and J by 4 bases; unmatched bases: 8. The CDR3 spans 16 residues. The chain combines TRBV20-1 with TRBJ2-3; 12 nucleotides match TRBD2. The material sequenced was cultured PBMCs, taken from culture after CMV antigen stimulation. This sequence originates from a human donor in good health (CMV status not recorded). Some clones in this sample may be carry-over from other donors' samples. The CDR3, as DNA: TGCAGTGCTAGCGACCTAGCGGGAGGGGTAGCAGATACGCAGTATTTT. This gives the protein CSASDLAGGVADTQYF.